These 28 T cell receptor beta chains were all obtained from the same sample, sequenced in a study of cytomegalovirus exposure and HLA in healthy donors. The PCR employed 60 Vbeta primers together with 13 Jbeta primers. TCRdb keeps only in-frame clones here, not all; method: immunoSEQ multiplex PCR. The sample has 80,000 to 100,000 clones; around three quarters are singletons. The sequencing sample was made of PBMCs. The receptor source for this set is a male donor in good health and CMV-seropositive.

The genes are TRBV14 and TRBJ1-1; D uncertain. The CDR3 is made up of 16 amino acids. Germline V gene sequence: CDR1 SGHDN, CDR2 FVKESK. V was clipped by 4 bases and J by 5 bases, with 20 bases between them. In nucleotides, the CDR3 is TGTGCCAGCAGCCCCATTACGGCCCTGACGGGGACTGAAGCTTTCTTT. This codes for CASSPITALTGTEAFF.

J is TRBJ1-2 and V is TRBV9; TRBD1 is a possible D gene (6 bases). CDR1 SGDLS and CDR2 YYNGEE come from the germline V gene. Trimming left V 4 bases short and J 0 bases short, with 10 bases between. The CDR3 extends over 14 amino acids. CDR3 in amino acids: CASSPRTANYGYTF. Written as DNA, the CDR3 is TGTGCCAGCAGCCCCCGGACAGCTAACTATGGCTACACCTTC.

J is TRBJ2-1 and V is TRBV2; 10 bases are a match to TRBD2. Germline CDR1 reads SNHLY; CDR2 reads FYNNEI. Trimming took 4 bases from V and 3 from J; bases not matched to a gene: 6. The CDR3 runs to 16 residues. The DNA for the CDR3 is TGTGCCAGCAGTGCGACGCTAGCGGGGGTCTACAATGAGCAGTTCTTC. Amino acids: CASSATLAGVYNEQFF.

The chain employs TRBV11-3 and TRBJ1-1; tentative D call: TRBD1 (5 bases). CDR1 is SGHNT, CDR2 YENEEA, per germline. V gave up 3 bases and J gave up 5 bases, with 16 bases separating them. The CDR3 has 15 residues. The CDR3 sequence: CASSFDPDRLTEAFF. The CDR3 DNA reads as TGTGCCAGCAGCTTCGACCCCGACAGACTGACTGAAGCTTTCTTT.

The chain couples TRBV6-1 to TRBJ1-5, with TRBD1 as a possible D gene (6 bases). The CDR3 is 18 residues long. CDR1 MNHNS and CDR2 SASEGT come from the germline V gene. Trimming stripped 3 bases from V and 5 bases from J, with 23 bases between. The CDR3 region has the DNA TGTGCCAGCAGTGACCCCACGAGGCAGGGGAGATCATATCAGCCCCAGCATTTT. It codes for CASSDPTRQGRSYQPQHF.

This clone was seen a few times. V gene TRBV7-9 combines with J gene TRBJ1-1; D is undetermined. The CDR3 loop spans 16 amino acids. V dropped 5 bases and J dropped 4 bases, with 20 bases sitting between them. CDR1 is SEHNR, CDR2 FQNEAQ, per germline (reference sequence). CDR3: CASSLVTGNGITEAFF. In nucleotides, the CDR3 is TGTGCCAGCAGCCTAGTAACGGGAAATGGTATCACTGAAGCTTTCTTT.

The CDR3 here is CASSLGLKETQYF. The CDR3 DNA reads TGTGCCAGCAGCTTGGGACTGAAAGAGACCCAGTACTTC. This chain joins TRBV5-6 and TRBJ2-5; D remains ambiguous. This CDR3 comprises 13 residues. V was clipped by 0 bases and J by 3 bases, with 6 bases between them. The germline gives CDR1 SGHDT, CDR2 YYEEEE.

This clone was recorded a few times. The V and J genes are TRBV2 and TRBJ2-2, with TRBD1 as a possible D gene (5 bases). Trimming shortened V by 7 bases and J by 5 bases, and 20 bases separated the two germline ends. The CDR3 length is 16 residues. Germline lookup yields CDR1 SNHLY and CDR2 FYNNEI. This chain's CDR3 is CASNQRSGSWTGELFF. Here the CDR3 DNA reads TGTGCCAGCAACCAAAGATCAGGGTCGTGGACCGGGGAGCTGTTTTTT.

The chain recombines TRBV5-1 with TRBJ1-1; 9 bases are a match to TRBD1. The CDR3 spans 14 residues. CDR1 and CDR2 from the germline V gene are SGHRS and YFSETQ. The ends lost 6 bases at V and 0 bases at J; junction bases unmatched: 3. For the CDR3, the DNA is TGCGCCAGCAAACAGGGGGCATTGAACACTGAAGCTTTCTTT. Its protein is CASKQGALNTEAFF.

Here the CDR3 DNA reads TGTGCCAGCAGCGTAGCTTCAACGGCCGGGGAGCTGTTTTTT. It yields the protein CASSVASTAGELFF. This chain uses TRBV9 with TRBJ2-2; no firm D call. The CDR3 covers 14 residues. V was cut by 0 bases and J by 6 bases, with 9 bases left in between. Germline-derived CDR1 and CDR2 are SGDLS and YYNGEE.

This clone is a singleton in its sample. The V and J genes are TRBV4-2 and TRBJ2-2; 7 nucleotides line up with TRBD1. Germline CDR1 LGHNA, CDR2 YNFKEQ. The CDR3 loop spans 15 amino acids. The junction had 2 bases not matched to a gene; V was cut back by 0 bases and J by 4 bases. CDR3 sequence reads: CASSQEKGATGELFF. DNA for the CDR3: TGTGCCAGCAGCCAAGAAAAGGGGGCCACCGGGGAGCTGTTTTTT.

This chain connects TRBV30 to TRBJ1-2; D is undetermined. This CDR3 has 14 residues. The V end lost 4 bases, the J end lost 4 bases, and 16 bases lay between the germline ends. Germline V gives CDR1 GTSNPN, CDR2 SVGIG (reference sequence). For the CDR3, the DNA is TGTGCCTGGACCCTTACCGGACTGACCTATGGCTACACCTTC. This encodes CAWTLTGLTYGYTF.

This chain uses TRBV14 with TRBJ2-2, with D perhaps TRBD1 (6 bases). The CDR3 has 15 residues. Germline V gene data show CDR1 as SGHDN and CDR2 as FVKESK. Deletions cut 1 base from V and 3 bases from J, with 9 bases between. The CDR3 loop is CASSQVTGHTGELFF. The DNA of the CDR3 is TGTGCCAGCAGCCAAGTTACAGGGCACACCGGGGAGCTGTTTTTT.

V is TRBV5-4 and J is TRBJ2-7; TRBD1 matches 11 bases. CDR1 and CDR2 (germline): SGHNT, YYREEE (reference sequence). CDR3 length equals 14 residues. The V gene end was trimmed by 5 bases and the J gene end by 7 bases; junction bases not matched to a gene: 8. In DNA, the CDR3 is TGTGCCAGCAGTTCAGGACAGGGGGCGAGGGAGCAGTACTTC. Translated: CASSSGQGAREQYF.

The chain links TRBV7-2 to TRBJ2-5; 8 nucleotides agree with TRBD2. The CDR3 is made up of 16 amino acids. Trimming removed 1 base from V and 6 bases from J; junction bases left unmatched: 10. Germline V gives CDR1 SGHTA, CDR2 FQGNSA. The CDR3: CASSLGPSRGGKTQYF. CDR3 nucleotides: TGTGCCAGCAGCTTAGGACCGTCTCGCGGGGGGAAGACCCAGTACTTC.

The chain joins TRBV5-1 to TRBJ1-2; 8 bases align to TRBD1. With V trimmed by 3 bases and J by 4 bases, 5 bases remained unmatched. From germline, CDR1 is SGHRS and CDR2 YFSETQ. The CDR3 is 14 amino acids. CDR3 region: CASSSDREAYGYTF. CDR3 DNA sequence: TGCGCCAGCAGCTCGGACAGGGAGGCCTATGGCTACACCTTC.

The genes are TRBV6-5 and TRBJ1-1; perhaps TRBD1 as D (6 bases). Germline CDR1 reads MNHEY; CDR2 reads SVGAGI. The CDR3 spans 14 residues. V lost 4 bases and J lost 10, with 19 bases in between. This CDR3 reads CASSLQGVGRAAFF. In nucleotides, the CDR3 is TGTGCCAGCAGTTTACAGGGAGTAGGGCGGGCAGCTTTCTTT.

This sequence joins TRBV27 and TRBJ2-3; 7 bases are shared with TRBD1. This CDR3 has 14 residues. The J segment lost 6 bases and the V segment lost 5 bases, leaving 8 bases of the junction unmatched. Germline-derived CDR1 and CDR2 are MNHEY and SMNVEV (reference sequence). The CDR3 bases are TGTGCCAGCAGTCAATCAGGGGGTAGGGATACGCAGTATTTT. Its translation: CASSQSGGRDTQYF.

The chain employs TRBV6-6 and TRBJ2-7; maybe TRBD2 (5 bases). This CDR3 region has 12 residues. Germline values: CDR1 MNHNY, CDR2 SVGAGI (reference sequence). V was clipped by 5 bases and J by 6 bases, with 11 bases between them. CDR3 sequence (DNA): TGTGCCAGCAGTCGAGCGGTGGGCGAGCAGTACTTC. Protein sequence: CASSRAVGEQYF.

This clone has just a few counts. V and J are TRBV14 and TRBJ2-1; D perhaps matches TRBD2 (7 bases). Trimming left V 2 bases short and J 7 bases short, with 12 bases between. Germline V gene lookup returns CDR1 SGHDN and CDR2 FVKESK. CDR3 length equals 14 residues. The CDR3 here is CASSQRGGRNEQFF. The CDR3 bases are TGTGCCAGCAGCCAACGCGGGGGCCGGAATGAGCAGTTCTTC.

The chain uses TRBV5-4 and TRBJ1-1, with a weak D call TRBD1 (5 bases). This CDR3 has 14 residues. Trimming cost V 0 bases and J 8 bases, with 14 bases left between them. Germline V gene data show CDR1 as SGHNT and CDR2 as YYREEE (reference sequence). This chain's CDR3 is CASSLAVGAVEAFF. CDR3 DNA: TGTGCCAGCAGCTTGGCCGTTGGGGCGGTAGAAGCTTTCTTT.

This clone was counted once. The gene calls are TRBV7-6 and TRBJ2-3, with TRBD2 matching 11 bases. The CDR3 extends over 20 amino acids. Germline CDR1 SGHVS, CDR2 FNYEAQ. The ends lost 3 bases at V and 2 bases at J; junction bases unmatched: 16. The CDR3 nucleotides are TGTGCCAGCAGCTTCCTTGGGGTAGCGGGGGGGCCGACTTCCACAGATACGCAGTATTTT. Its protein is CASSFLGVAGGPTSTDTQYF.

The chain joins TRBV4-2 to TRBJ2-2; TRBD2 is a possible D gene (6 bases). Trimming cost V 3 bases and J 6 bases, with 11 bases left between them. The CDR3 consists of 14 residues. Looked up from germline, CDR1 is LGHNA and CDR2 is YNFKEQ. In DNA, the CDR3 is TGTGCCAGCAGCCACACGACTAGTCCCGGGGAGCTGTTTTTT. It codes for CASSHTTSPGELFF.

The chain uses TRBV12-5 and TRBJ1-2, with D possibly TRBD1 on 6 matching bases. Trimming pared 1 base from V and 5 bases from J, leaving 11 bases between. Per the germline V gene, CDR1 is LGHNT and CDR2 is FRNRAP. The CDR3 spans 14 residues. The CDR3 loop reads CASGLEVRGYGYTF. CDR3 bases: TGTGCTAGTGGTTTGGAAGTCAGGGGATATGGCTACACCTTC.

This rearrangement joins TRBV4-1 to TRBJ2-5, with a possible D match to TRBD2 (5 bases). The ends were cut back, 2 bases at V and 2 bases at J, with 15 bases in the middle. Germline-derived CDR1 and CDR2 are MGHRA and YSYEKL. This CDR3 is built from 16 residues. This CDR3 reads CASSQRTIQRQETQYF. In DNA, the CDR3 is TGCGCCAGCAGCCAAAGGACGATCCAGCGGCAAGAGACCCAGTACTTC.

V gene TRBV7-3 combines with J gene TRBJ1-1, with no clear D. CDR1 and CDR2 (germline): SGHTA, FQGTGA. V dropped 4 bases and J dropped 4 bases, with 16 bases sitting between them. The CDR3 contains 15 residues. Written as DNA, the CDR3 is TGTGCCAGCAGCTATGAGTCGGGGTTAGTCACTGAAGCTTTCTTT. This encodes CASSYESGLVTEAFF.

CDR3 coding DNA: TGTGCCAGCAGCCAAGACCAGGGATCTAACTATGGCTACACCTTC. Its protein product is CASSQDQGSNYGYTF. This chain connects TRBV4-2 to TRBJ1-2; TRBD1 is a possible D gene (5 bases). Germline V lookup: CDR1 LGHNA, CDR2 YNFKEQ. V dropped 0 bases and J dropped 0 bases, with 8 bases sitting between them. The CDR3 is 15 amino acids.

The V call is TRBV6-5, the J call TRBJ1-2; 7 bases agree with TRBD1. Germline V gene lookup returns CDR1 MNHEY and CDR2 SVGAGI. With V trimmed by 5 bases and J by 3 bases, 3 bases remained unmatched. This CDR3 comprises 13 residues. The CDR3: CASSLDRDYGYTF. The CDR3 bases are TGTGCCAGCAGTCTCGACAGGGACTATGGCTACACCTTC.